This T cell receptor beta chain was documented in a study of cytomegalovirus exposure and HLA in healthy donors. Broader study findings: Productive rates of about 87% or about 30% were seen for most TCR beta V segments in an earlier analysis. In terms of immune exposure information, only CMV serostatus was available. Accurate predictions that matched the HLA-A and HLA-B alleles of most subjects were reportedly made from TCR beta sequences. The study put under 200 TCR beta chains on its list as cytomegalovirus-associated.

A note on this clone: Its antigen is currently unknown.

Both 60 Vbeta primers and 13 Jbeta primers went into the PCR. Profiled with immunoSEQ multiplex PCR; TCRdb holds only in-frame clones, not every one. The sample holds fewer than 100,000 clones, under 85% seen once. CDR3 size: 14 residues. Trimming stripped 1 base from V and 4 bases from J, with 11 bases between. Germline V gene data show CDR1 as MDHEN and CDR2 as SYDVKM. Sequenced material: PBMCs. The origin of this receptor is a man aged 40-49 years in good health and CMV-seronegative. The chain couples TRBV28 to TRBJ2-7; D perhaps matches TRBD2 (6 bases). This CDR3 reads CASSLSGEQYEQYF. For the CDR3, the DNA is TGTGCCAGCAGTTTATCGGGGGAGCAGTACGAGCAGTACTTC.